The following is a T cell receptor beta chain sequence with its context. This record comes from a study of blood T cell repertoires in COVID-19. Study context: Material from acute and convalescent COVID-19 was sourced from the United States, Italy and Spain. T cells, B-cell-depleted T cells, or PBMCs provided the cDNA or gDNA that served as material.

The germline CDR1 and CDR2 sequences are SGHNT and YYREEE (reference sequence). V was cut by 8 bases and J by 2 bases, with 17 bases left in between. The length of the CDR3 is 15 residues. The method was immunoSEQ multiplex PCR; TCRdb's version includes in-frame clones alone and lacks a portion of them. The sample includes about 170,000 clones, approximately 90% seen only once; the top ten take over 2%. The chain links TRBV5-4 to TRBJ2-1, with D maybe TRBD2 (7 bases). The receptor was isolated from a man aged 50 to 60 who had recovered from COVID-19. Sequencing input: peripheral blood. The CDR3: CASGREGGAYNEQFF. The CDR3 nucleotides read TGTGCCAGTGGTCGCGAGGGGGGGGCCTACAATGAGCAGTTCTTC.